This T cell receptor beta chain was sequenced for a study of cytomegalovirus exposure and HLA in healthy donors. A multiplex PCR was run with 60 Vbeta primers and 13 Jbeta primers. Assay used: immunoSEQ multiplex PCR; TCRdb lists only in-frame clones, some missing. The listing contains 55,000 to 75,000 clones. V was pared by 4 bases and J by 6 bases, with 4 bases of the junction left unmatched. CDR3 size: 16 residues. Looked up from germline, CDR1 is SNHLY and CDR2 is FYNNEI. In regard to this clone: The antigen is not known.

Study-wide findings and caveats: Later on, an analysis tied approximately 15,000 TCR beta sequences to HLA alleles at 0.05 false discovery rate. Association of a missense DCLRE1C variant with TCR beta V- and J-gene trimming was reported in a later analysis.

The clonotype was recovered from a male donor in good health and CMV-seronegative. This sequence joins TRBV2 and TRBJ1-6; 12 bases align to TRBD1. The sequenced material came from PBMCs. CDR3 nucleotide sequence: TGTGCCAGCAGTGCCCGGGACAGGGGGCCTAATTCACCCCTCCACTTT. It specifies CASSARDRGPNSPLHF.